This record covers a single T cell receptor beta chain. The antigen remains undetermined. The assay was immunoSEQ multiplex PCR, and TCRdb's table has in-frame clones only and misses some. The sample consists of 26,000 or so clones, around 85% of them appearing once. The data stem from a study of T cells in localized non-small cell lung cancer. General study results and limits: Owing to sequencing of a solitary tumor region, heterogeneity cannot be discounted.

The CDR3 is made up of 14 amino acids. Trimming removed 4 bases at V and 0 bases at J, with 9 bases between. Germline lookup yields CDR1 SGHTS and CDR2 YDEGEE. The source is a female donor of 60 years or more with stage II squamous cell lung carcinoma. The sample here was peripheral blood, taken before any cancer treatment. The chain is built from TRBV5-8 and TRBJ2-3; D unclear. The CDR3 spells CASSRRTSTDTQYF. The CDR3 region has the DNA TGTGCCAGCAGCCGCAGGACGAGCACAGATACGCAGTATTTT.